This T cell receptor (beta chain) was observed in a study of T cells in tuberculosis. Data came from immunoSEQ multiplex PCR; TCRdb stores just in-frame clones and leaves some out. The table has under 45,000 clones, 93% seen once. CDR1 SEHNR and CDR2 FQNEAQ come from the germline V gene (reference sequence). The CDR3 covers 16 residues. V dropped 8 bases and J dropped 2; count of bases not matched to a gene: 8. The sequence was collected from a donor aged 10 to 29 with latent tuberculosis or without tuberculosis infection. The chain carries TRBV7-9 and TRBJ2-3, with 12 bases that match TRBD2. Sequencing was performed on PBMCs. CDR3 amino acids: CASYQLAGGHTDTQYF. The CDR3 DNA is TGTGCCAGCTATCAACTAGCGGGGGGACACACAGATACGCAGTATTTT.